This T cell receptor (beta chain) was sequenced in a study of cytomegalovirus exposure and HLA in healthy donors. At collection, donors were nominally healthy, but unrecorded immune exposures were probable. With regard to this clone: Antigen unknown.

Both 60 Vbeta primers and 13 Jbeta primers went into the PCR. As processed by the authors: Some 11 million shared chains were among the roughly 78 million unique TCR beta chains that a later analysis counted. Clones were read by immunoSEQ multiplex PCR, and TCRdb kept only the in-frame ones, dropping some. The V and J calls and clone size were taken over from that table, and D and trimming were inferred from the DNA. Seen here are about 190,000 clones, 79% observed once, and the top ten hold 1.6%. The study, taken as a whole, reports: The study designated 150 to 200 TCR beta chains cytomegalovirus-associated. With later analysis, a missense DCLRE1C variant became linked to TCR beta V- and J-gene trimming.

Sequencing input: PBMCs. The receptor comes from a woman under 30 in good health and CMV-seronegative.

For the CDR3, the DNA is TGTGCCAGCAGCCTCCCGGGGGGCTCCTACGAGCAGTACTTC. Its protein is CASSLPGGSYEQYF. The rearrangement joins TRBV4-2 to TRBJ2-7; 7 bases align to TRBD2. The V and J ends lost 4 bases and 0 bases, in that order; junction bases with no gene match: 3. This CDR3 spans 14 amino acids. CDR1 and CDR2 (germline): LGHNA, YNFKEQ.